Listed below are T cell receptor beta chains from one sample, sequenced in a study of blood T cells in healthy people across ages. TCRdb called the 5' RACE reads again in MiXCR, with one record for every CDR3 protein. Of approximately 1.5 million distinct CDR3 sequences listed, almost 35% are singletons. The specimen was blood. These receptors were obtained from a woman aged 30 to 39 in good health. Each CDR3 is given with its conserved first and last residue. D genes are given only for firm matches. Size values are once, few and many counts, or a class for expanded clones, and some rows have none.

CDR3 DNA | CDR3 protein | D gene | clone size | J gene | V gene
TGCGACAGCAGCTTGGCCGAACTAGCGGGGGAGGCGAACACCGGGGAGCTGTTTTTT | CDSSLAELAGEANTGELFF | TRBD2 | - | TRBJ2-2 | TRBV5-1
TGCAGTGCACGGAGGGAGACCTCTCCGCAGAACATTAATGAAAAACTGTTTTTT | CSARRETSPQNINEKLFF | - | - | TRBJ1-4 | TRBV20-1
TGCGCCAGCAGCCTGACTAGCGGGAACCTCGAGCAGTACTTC | CASSLTSGNLEQYF | TRBD2 | - | TRBJ2-7 | TRBV5-1
TGTGCCACCCGGACGGACTCTGGGGCCAACGTCCTGACTTTC | CATRTDSGANVLTF | - | - | TRBJ2-6 | TRBV12-3/TRBV12-4
TGCGCCAGCAGCTTTAGCAGCGGGGGGTCCTACGAGCAGTACTTC | CASSFSSGGSYEQYF | TRBD2 | once | TRBJ2-7 | TRBV5-1
TGTGCCAGCAGTTTAAGGAACATTCAGTACTTC | CASSLRNIQYF | - | once | TRBJ2-4 | TRBV12-3/TRBV12-4
TGCGCCAGCAGCTTGGTTATCTATCGGAGGGACCCGTCTTGGGGAAACACCATATATTTT | CASSLVIYRRDPSWGNTIYF | - | - | TRBJ1-3 | TRBV5-1
TGTGCCAGCAGTCCCACGGGACAGGGGGCGGCGAACTATGGCTACACCTTC | CASSPTGQGAANYGYTF | TRBD1 | many | TRBJ1-2 | TRBV28
TGTGCCAGCAGCTTAGTACCGGCTGAAGCTTTCTTT | CASSLVPAEAFF | - | - | TRBJ1-1 | TRBV7-9
TGTGCCAGCAGTTTCTCGCGTGAGGGTACTGAAGCTTTCTTT | CASSFSREGTEAFF | - | - | TRBJ1-1 | TRBV27
TGTGCCAGCATCTTGGTAGTACCTCGGGACGGAACAGATACGCAGTATTTT | CASILVVPRDGTDTQYF | - | few | TRBJ2-3 | TRBV6-1
TGTGCCAGCAGCGCCGAGGGGGGTCGAGAGACCCAGTACTTC | CASSAEGGRETQYF | - | few | TRBJ2-5 | TRBV9
TGTGCCACCAGCAGTGAACGACAGGGGGTCCCGTACCAAGAGACCCAGTACTTC | CATSSERQGVPYQETQYF | TRBD1 | few | TRBJ2-5 | TRBV15
TGTGCCACCAGTGACCCAGGGACTCCTTTTGAGCAGTTCTTC | CATSDPGTPFEQFF | - | - | TRBJ2-1 | TRBV24-1
TGTGCCAGCAGTTTATCGGAGCGGGGCTACACAGATACGCAGTATTTT | CASSLSERGYTDTQYF | TRBD2 | - | TRBJ2-3 | TRBV27
TGCGCCAGCAGCCAAATGGCCGGGACTAGCGGATTGGATGAGCAGTTCTTC | CASSQMAGTSGLDEQFF | TRBD2 | - | TRBJ2-1 | TRBV4-1